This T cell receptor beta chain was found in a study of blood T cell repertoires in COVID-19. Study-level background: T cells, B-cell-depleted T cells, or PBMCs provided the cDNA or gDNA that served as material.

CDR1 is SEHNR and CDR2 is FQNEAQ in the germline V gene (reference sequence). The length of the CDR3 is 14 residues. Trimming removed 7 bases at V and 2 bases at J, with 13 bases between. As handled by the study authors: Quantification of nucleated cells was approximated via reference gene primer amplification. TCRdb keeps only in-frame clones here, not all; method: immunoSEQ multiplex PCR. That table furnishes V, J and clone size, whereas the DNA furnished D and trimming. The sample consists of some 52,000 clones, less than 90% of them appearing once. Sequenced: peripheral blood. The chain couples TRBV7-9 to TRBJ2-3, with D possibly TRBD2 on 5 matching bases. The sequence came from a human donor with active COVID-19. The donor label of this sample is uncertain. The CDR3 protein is CASTPTRITDTQYF. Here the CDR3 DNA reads TGTGCCAGCACCCCAACTAGAATCACAGATACGCAGTATTTT.